The table lists the clone carrying this T cell receptor beta chain with a few counts. Its antigen is unknown. Stated time point: healthy volunteer bleed at 2 weeks. Unfractionated whole blood yielded total RNA. The study's library attached unique molecular identifiers to single cDNA molecules. Per the study methods: Sample TCR counts, which ranged from about 23,224 to 700,000, had a median of about 100,000. TCRdb itself ran the RACE reads through MiXCR, one entry per CDR3 protein. The V and J calls were not made by the authors but by TCRdb's processing. There are 85,000 to 95,000 distinct CDR3 sequences in the sample; approximately 10% occur only once, and around 2.8% lies in the top ten. This sample was included in a study of human T cells and chemical hapten exposure. Study-wide background: Small differences in pooled library volume mainly drove the variation in TCR yields per sample.

The CDR3 has 19 residues. V lost 7 bases and J lost 5; bases outside the gene matches: 22. CDR1 is SQVTM, CDR2 ANQGSEA, per germline. Whole-study results and caveats: There was no change with DPC sensitization in TCRs above 1 in 1000 frequency.

The rearrangement joins TRBV29-1 to TRBJ2-3; 12 bases map to TRBD2. The sequenced sample consisted of whole blood. The source is a female donor in good health. Some clones in this sample may be carry-over from other donors' samples. The CDR3 region is CSGPLGLAGPKSTGDTQYF. The CDR3 nucleotides are TGCAGCGGTCCTCTTGGACTAGCGGGACCCAAATCCACCGGAGATACGCAGTATTTT.